The 28 T cell receptor beta chains below all came from one sample that was sequenced in a study of cytomegalovirus exposure and HLA in healthy donors. The PCR ran on 60 Vbeta and 13 Jbeta primers. Only in-frame clones appear in the TCRdb table, and some are missing; sequencing was by immunoSEQ multiplex PCR. The repertoire holds some 190,000 clones, with 76% as singletons. The sequenced material came from PBMCs. The receptors derive from a young man in good health and CMV-seronegative.

The chain employs TRBV27 and TRBJ2-1, with 7 bases fitting TRBD2. V was clipped by 2 bases and J by 7 bases; unmatched bases: 14. The CDR3 has 17 residues. CDR1 MNHEY and CDR2 SMNVEV come from the germline V gene (reference sequence). The CDR3 coding sequence is TGTGCCAGCAGTTTAGAAGCCATGGGAGGGCCATCGAATGAGCAGTTCTTC. This translates into CASSLEAMGGPSNEQFF.

This clone occurred once. V usage is TRBV5-1 and J usage is TRBJ2-7; maybe TRBD1 (5 bases). This CDR3 comprises 13 residues. Germline CDR1 and CDR2: SGHRS and YFSETQ. Trimming removed 5 bases from V and 2 bases from J, with 11 bases in between. CDR3 region: CASSWGGTYEQYF. The CDR3 DNA reads as TGCGCCAGCAGTTGGGGCGGAACCTACGAGCAGTACTTC.

This clone was counted between two and nine times. V usage is TRBV6-1 and J usage is TRBJ1-5, with TRBD1 matching 7 bases. The V gene end was trimmed by 6 bases and the J gene end by 4 bases; junction bases not matched to a gene: 3. Germline-derived CDR1 and CDR2 are MNHNS and SASEGT. CDR3 size: 13 residues. In DNA, the CDR3 is TGTGCCAGCAGAAGGGACAGAAATCAGCCCCAGCATTTT. Translated, it gives CASRRDRNQPQHF.

This clone turned up a few times. The V gene is TRBV29-1, the J gene TRBJ2-5; D may be TRBD1 (5 bases). CDR1 and CDR2 (germline): SQVTM, ANQGSEA. V gave up 5 bases and J gave up 4 bases, with 8 bases separating them. The CDR3 runs 11 residues. The chain's CDR3 is CSVPRAETQYF. For the CDR3, the DNA is TGCAGCGTTCCCAGGGCAGAGACCCAGTACTTC.

This chain connects TRBV30 to TRBJ1-4; TRBD1 matches at 7 bases. The germline V gene has CDR1 GTSNPN and CDR2 SVGIG (reference sequence). This CDR3 region has 13 residues. Trimming took 1 base from V and 7 from J; bases not matched to a gene: 3. Here the CDR3 reads CAWSGQGGEKLFF. CDR3 coding DNA: TGTGCCTGGAGTGGACAGGGAGGTGAAAAACTGTTTTTT.

The chain combines TRBV29-1 with TRBJ2-7; D is perhaps TRBD2 (6 bases). This CDR3 spans 12 amino acids. Trimming took off 4 bases at V and 3 bases at J, with 10 bases between the two ends. Germline-derived CDR1 and CDR2 are SQVTM and ANQGSEA. The CDR3 nucleotides read TGCAGCGTTGCGACTAGTCGCTACGAGCAGTACTTC. This sequence encodes CSVATSRYEQYF.

The chain couples TRBV5-4 to TRBJ1-5; a weak D match, TRBD1 (5 bases). CDR1 is SGHNT, CDR2 YYREEE, per germline (reference sequence). This CDR3 contains 13 residues. Between the trimmed V and J ends, which lost 3 bases and 12 bases, there was a span of 16 bases. Here the CDR3 DNA reads TGTGCCAGCAGCTGGGGACCGGGGGAGTACCAGCATTTT. Protein product: CASSWGPGEYQHF.

V is TRBV5-4 and J is TRBJ1-1; 7 bases are a match to TRBD1. The CDR3 is 13 amino acids. From germline, CDR1 is SGHNT and CDR2 YYREEE (reference sequence). The ends lost 4 bases at V and 9 bases at J; junction bases unmatched: 9. The CDR3 bases are TGTGCCAGCAGCCTTATTCCACAGGGGAAAGCTTTCTTT. Its protein is CASSLIPQGKAFF.

The chain joins TRBV4-1 to TRBJ1-1, with D unclear. The CDR3 has 16 residues. The germline V and J ends were trimmed by 2 bases and 4 bases, with 17 bases remaining between them. CDR1 and CDR2 (germline): MGHRA, YSYEKL. CDR3 residues: CASSQTGAPAGTEAFF. In nucleotides, the CDR3 is TGCGCCAGCAGCCAAACGGGCGCACCAGCGGGCACTGAAGCTTTCTTT.

This clone turned up a few times. The CDR3 here is CASRQIGSDSYEQYF. The CDR3 region has the DNA TGTGCCAGCAGACAGATCGGTTCGGATTCCTACGAGCAGTACTTC. This rearrangement joins TRBV13 to TRBJ2-7; no firm D call. Trimming stripped 6 bases from V and 1 base from J, with 16 bases between. Per the germline V gene, CDR1 is PRHDT and CDR2 is FYEKMQ (reference sequence). The CDR3 is 15 amino acids. Full variable domain (missing parts from reference TRBV13 and TRBJ2-7): AAGVIQSPRHLIKEKRETATLKCYPIPRHDTVYWYQQGPGQDPQFLISFYEKMQSDKGSIPDRFSAQQFSDYHSELNMSSLELGDSALYFCASRQIGSDSYEQYFGPGTRLTVT.

This clone was detected only a few times. Written as DNA, the CDR3 is TGTGCCTGGAGTGAGCCTGACAGGGGCTACTCTGGAAACACCATATATTTT. Encoded protein: CAWSEPDRGYSGNTIYF. This rearrangement joins TRBV30 to TRBJ1-3; 8 bases line up with TRBD1. This CDR3 comprises 17 residues. Germline V gene lookup returns CDR1 GTSNPN and CDR2 SVGIG (reference sequence). V gave up 1 base and J gave up 0 bases; unmatched junction bases: 8.

This clone was detected only a few times. The V gene is TRBV6-6, the J gene TRBJ2-7, with TRBD1 matching 10 bases. The V gene end was trimmed by 6 bases and the J gene end by 3 bases; junction bases not matched to a gene: 8. CDR3 length equals 15 residues. Germline CDR1 is MNHNY and CDR2 is SVGAGI (reference sequence). The DNA of the CDR3 is TGTGCCAGCAGGTCCCGGGACAGGGGTGACTACGAGCAGTACTTC. Translation: CASRSRDRGDYEQYF.

The chain couples TRBV28 to TRBJ2-2; D not certain. V lost 8 bases, J lost 6 bases, and 7 bases lay in between. CDR1 and CDR2 (germline): MDHEN, SYDVKM. This CDR3 is built from 11 residues. For the CDR3, the DNA is TGTGCCAGCTATCTTGCCGGGGAGCTGTTTTTT. It codes for CASYLAGELFF.

V gene TRBV14 combines with J gene TRBJ2-3; TRBD1 aligns across 10 bases. Germline CDR1 SGHDN, CDR2 FVKESK. The ends lost 3 bases at V and 5 bases at J; junction bases unmatched: 8. The CDR3 contains 16 residues. In nucleotides, the CDR3 is TGTGCCAGCAGCCACCGGTCCGACAGGGGGCGAGATACGCAGTATTTT. As protein: CASSHRSDRGRDTQYF.

The chain is built from TRBV28 and TRBJ1-1, with D tentatively TRBD1 (6 bases). The V gene's germline CDR1 is MDHEN and CDR2 SYDVKM. Trimming shortened V by 7 bases and J by 7 bases, and 16 bases separated the two germline ends. CDR3 length: 13 residues. CDR3 in amino acids: CASNLPGQNEAFF. CDR3 DNA: TGTGCCAGCAACCTGCCGGGACAAAATGAAGCTTTCTTT.

This sequence joins TRBV6-5 and TRBJ1-2, with D perhaps matching TRBD1 (5 bases). V lost 9 bases and J lost 2, with 16 bases in between. Germline V lookup: CDR1 MNHEY, CDR2 SVGAGI. This CDR3 contains 14 residues. In DNA, the CDR3 is TGTGCCAGTTCAGGGTCTACCGCCAACTATGGCTACACCTTC. Encoded protein: CASSGSTANYGYTF.

This clone appeared a few times. This chain joins TRBV9 and TRBJ2-1, with 7 bases fitting TRBD2. With V trimmed by 2 bases and J by 2 bases, 13 bases remained unmatched. The CDR3 covers 18 residues. Germline assignment: CDR1 SGDLS and CDR2 YYNGEE. The CDR3 loop reads CASSVGGASGTPYNEQFF. DNA of the CDR3: TGTGCCAGCAGCGTGGGCGGGGCTAGCGGAACTCCCTACAATGAGCAGTTCTTC.

The chain is built from TRBV6-1 and TRBJ2-7; maybe TRBD1 (6 bases). CDR3 size: 15 residues. Per germline, CDR1 MNHNS and CDR2 SASEGT. Trimming stripped 7 bases from V and 2 bases from J, with 18 bases between. This CDR3 is CASTLQGIGPYEQYF. CDR3 nucleotide sequence: TGTGCCAGCACCCTCCAGGGGATAGGCCCCTACGAGCAGTACTTC.

The V gene is TRBV28, the J gene TRBJ1-2, with a weak D call TRBD1 (6 bases). CDR1 is MDHEN and CDR2 is SYDVKM in the germline V gene. The CDR3 has 14 amino acids. Trimming removed 5 bases from V and 8 bases from J, with 18 bases in between. CDR3 loop: CASSLGGSGVGYTF. CDR3 DNA: TGTGCCAGCAGTCTAGGGGGTTCAGGAGTGGGCTACACCTTC.

V gene TRBV9 combines with J gene TRBJ2-7; D may be TRBD2 (6 bases). The CDR3 length is 15 residues. The germline gives CDR1 SGDLS, CDR2 YYNGEE. With 0 bases removed from V and 3 bases from J, the gap between germline ends came to 13 bases. The chain's CDR3 is CASSVGQGLDYEQYF. For the CDR3, the DNA is TGTGCCAGCAGCGTAGGCCAGGGACTGGACTACGAGCAGTACTTC.

V usage is TRBV19 and J usage is TRBJ1-3; a weak D match, TRBD1 (5 bases). The CDR3 has 15 residues. In germline, CDR1 is LNHDA, CDR2 SQIVND (reference sequence). V lost 5 bases, J lost 0 bases, and 11 bases lay in between. The CDR3 loop reads CASSLQAASGNTIYF. The CDR3 DNA reads as TGTGCCAGTAGTCTACAGGCCGCCTCTGGAAACACCATATATTTT.

This rearrangement joins TRBV7-6 to TRBJ2-7; possible D gene TRBD1, 5 bases. Germline V gene sequence: CDR1 SGHVS, CDR2 FNYEAQ. The CDR3 has 16 residues. Between the trimmed V and J ends, which lost 0 bases and 0 bases, there was a span of 12 bases. The CDR3 spells CASSLALGASSYEQYF. DNA for the CDR3: TGTGCCAGCAGCTTAGCGCTAGGGGCGAGCTCCTACGAGCAGTACTTC.

The chain has TRBV2 and TRBJ1-5; 10 bases line up with TRBD1. V dropped 4 bases and J dropped 1; count of bases not matched to a gene: 4. This CDR3 region has 16 residues. In germline, CDR1 is SNHLY, CDR2 FYNNEI. CDR3 in amino acids: CASSVDRGRSNQPQHF. CDR3 DNA: TGTGCCAGCAGTGTTGACAGGGGGCGGAGCAATCAGCCCCAGCATTTT. The full variable domain, in which reference TRBV2 and TRBJ1-5 provide the parts outside the CDR3, is EPEVTQTPSHQVTQMGQEVILRCVPISNHLYFYWYRQILGQKVEFLVSFYNNEISEKSEIFDDQFSVERPDGSNFTLKIRSTKLEDSAMYFCASSVDRGRSNQPQHFGDGTRLSIL.

This chain links TRBV5-1 with TRBJ2-5; D is unclear. In germline, CDR1 is SGHRS, CDR2 YFSETQ. The CDR3 runs 14 residues. V lost 0 bases and J 4 bases, leaving 10 bases between the germline ends. For the CDR3, the DNA is TGCGCCAGCAGCTTGGTTGGAGCTGGAGAGACCCAGTACTTC. It codes for CASSLVGAGETQYF.

The CDR3 sequence: CASSLRQGGTYEQYF. In nucleotides, the CDR3 is TGTGCCAGCAGCTTAAGACAGGGAGGAACCTACGAGCAGTACTTC. The rearrangement uses TRBV5-5 and TRBJ2-7; D perhaps matches TRBD1 (7 bases). The CDR3 runs 15 residues. V was pared by 2 bases and J by 2 bases, with 14 bases between. From germline, CDR1 is SGHKS and CDR2 YYEKEE (reference sequence).

The genes are TRBV30 and TRBJ2-7; 9 bases map to TRBD1. Germline-derived CDR1 and CDR2 are GTSNPN and SVGIG (reference sequence). The CDR3 is made up of 15 amino acids. V lost 0 bases to trimming and J lost 2 bases; unmatched junction nucleotides: 5. CDR3 bases: TGTGCCTGGAGTGTATGGACAGGGGATACCTACGAGCAGTACTTC. Amino acid sequence: CAWSVWTGDTYEQYF.

This clone was recorded a few times. The CDR3 protein is CASSLRLAGLTYEQYF. CDR3 bases: TGTGCCAGCAGCTTGCGACTAGCGGGGCTCACCTACGAGCAGTACTTC. The chain carries TRBV5-6 and TRBJ2-7; 11 positions agree with TRBD2. This CDR3 has 16 residues. J was trimmed by 2 bases and V by 1 base; bases with no gene match: 5. Germline loops: CDR1 SGHDT, CDR2 YYEEEE.

V is TRBV27 and J is TRBJ1-6, with 7 bases that match TRBD1. CDR1 is MNHEY and CDR2 is SMNVEV in the germline V gene (reference sequence). Trimming at V came to 6 bases and at J to 0 bases, leaving 8 bases not matched to a gene. This CDR3 is built from 17 residues. CDR3 sequence (DNA): TGTGCCAGCAGCCCGCAGACAGGGAGCTCCTATAATTCACCCCTCCACTTT. The encoded protein is CASSPQTGSSYNSPLHF.